These 15 T cell receptor beta chains were sequenced from one sample in a study of blood T cell repertoires in COVID-19. The table came from immunoSEQ multiplex PCR; TCRdb's copy has only in-frame clones and leaves some out. The data show about 160,000 clones, approximately 80% seen once. Sequencing was performed on peripheral blood. Source of these receptors: an elderly woman with active or convalescent COVID-19.

The rearrangement links TRBV19 to TRBJ1-1; D not certain. The CDR3 totals 12 residues. Germline V CDR1 and CDR2: LNHDA, SQIVND (reference sequence). CDR3 nucleotides: TGTGCAAGTCGGGGTTTGAACACTGAAGCTTTCTTT. The encoded protein is CASRGLNTEAFF.

This clone was observed a single time. This rearrangement joins TRBV6-5 to TRBJ1-1, with a possible D match to TRBD1 (5 bases). With 4 bases removed from V and 5 bases from J, the gap between germline ends came to 14 bases. CDR1 is MNHEY and CDR2 is SVGAGI in the germline V gene. The CDR3 loop spans 14 amino acids. The CDR3: CASSSDSVPTEAFF. CDR3 bases: TGTGCCAGCAGTTCCGACAGTGTACCAACTGAAGCTTTCTTT.

V and J are TRBV3-1 (or the pseudogene TRBV3-2) and TRBJ1-1, with D maybe TRBD1 (5 bases). CDR1 is LGHDT, CDR2 YNNKEL, per germline (reference sequence). V was pared by 5 bases and J by 1 base, with 8 bases between. The CDR3 sequence is 13 residues long. The DNA of the CDR3 is TGTGCCAGCAGCGAGACAGAGAACACTGAAGCTTTCTTT. Encoded protein: CASSETENTEAFF.

J is TRBJ2-1 and V is TRBV5-1; D perhaps matches TRBD1 (6 bases). The CDR3 extends over 15 amino acids. Deletions cut 4 bases from V and 0 bases from J, with 11 bases between. Germline assignment: CDR1 SGHRS and CDR2 YFSETQ. The CDR3 is CASSGGSSSYNEQFF. CDR3 sequence (DNA): TGCGCCAGCAGCGGGGGCTCGAGCTCCTACAATGAGCAGTTCTTC.

The CDR3 region has the DNA TGTGCCAGCAGCCAAGAGACGGGGAGAGGTGGCGGCTACACCTTC. This codes for CASSQETGRGGGYTF. The chain uses TRBV3-1 (or the pseudogene TRBV3-2) and TRBJ1-2, with D unresolved. With 0 bases removed from V and 8 bases from J, the gap between germline ends came to 16 bases. Germline V gene lookup returns CDR1 LGHDT and CDR2 YNNKEL (reference sequence). CDR3 size: 15 residues.

This clone was seen once. The chain is built from TRBV5-5 and TRBJ2-2, with D tentatively TRBD2 (7 bases). The V end was cut by 0 bases, the J end by 6 bases, with 18 bases between. CDR3 length equals 17 residues. Germline V CDR1 and CDR2: SGHKS, YYEKEE (reference sequence). CDR3 sequence (DNA): TGTGCCAGCAGCTTGGAGGGGGGGCCGGTCAACGCCGGGGAGCTGTTTTTT. It codes for CASSLEGGPVNAGELFF.

This clone was picked up one time. This chain joins TRBV3-1 (or the pseudogene TRBV3-2) and TRBJ1-1; perhaps TRBD1 as D (6 bases). Trimming took 2 bases from V and 0 from J, leaving 19 bases between them. The CDR3 extends over 18 amino acids. Germline CDR1 reads LGHDT; CDR2 reads YNNKEL (reference sequence). CDR3 DNA: TGTGCCAGCAGCCAATTCTTTGGGGGGGCGACCATGAACACTGAAGCTTTCTTT. Residues: CASSQFFGGATMNTEAFF.

This clone was counted once. In DNA form, the CDR3 reads TGTGCCAGCAGCCAGGGGGACAGGGCGGGAAACACCATATATTTT. Its protein product is CASSQGDRAGNTIYF. J is TRBJ1-3 and V is TRBV3-1 (or the pseudogene TRBV3-2), with 9 bases lining up with TRBD1. This CDR3 region has 15 residues. The germline V gene encodes CDR1 LGHDT and CDR2 YNNKEL (reference sequence). Germline trimming cut 3 bases from V and 4 bases from J; bases unmatched to any gene: 4.

V usage is TRBV18 and J usage is TRBJ1-2; D remains ambiguous. The V and J ends lost 1 base and 0 bases respectively, with 9 bases between them. Germline CDR1 KGHSH, CDR2 LQKENI. The CDR3 loop spans 15 amino acids. Written as DNA, the CDR3 is TGTGCCAGCTCACCACAGGACTCCTCTAACTATGGCTACACCTTC. Translation: CASSPQDSSNYGYTF.

This sequence joins TRBV19 and TRBJ1-4; 8 bases are shared with TRBD1. CDR3 length: 15 amino acids. The V gene end was trimmed by 5 bases and the J gene end by 5 bases; junction bases not matched to a gene: 7. Germline CDR1 and CDR2: LNHDA and SQIVND (reference sequence). The CDR3 nucleotides read TGTGCCAGTAGTCAAACAGGGGGACCGAATGAAAAACTGTTTTTT. Its translation is CASSQTGGPNEKLFF.

CDR3 residues: CSEEGQGTDTQYF. CDR3 coding DNA: TGCAGCGAAGAGGGACAGGGCACAGATACGCAGTATTTT. The chain is built from TRBV29-1 and TRBJ2-3; 8 positions match TRBD1. The V gene's germline CDR1 is SQVTM and CDR2 ANQGSEA. This CDR3 region has 13 residues. V lost 7 bases, J lost 1 base, and 4 bases stayed unmatched.

The chain joins TRBV19 to TRBJ2-7; 9 positions match TRBD1. Trimming at V came to 5 bases and at J to 5 bases, leaving 7 bases not matched to a gene. The CDR3 extends over 14 amino acids. The germline V gene has CDR1 LNHDA and CDR2 SQIVND (reference sequence). The CDR3 spells CASSRTGVKNEQYF. CDR3 DNA sequence: TGTGCCAGTAGTCGGACAGGGGTGAAGAACGAGCAGTACTTC.

The genes are TRBV5-1 and TRBJ1-1, with D maybe TRBD1 (5 bases). Per the germline V gene, CDR1 is SGHRS and CDR2 is YFSETQ. Trimming left V 2 bases short and J 5 bases short, with 10 bases between. This CDR3 has 13 residues. The CDR3 DNA reads as TGCGCCAGCAGCTTAGGATCAGGGACTGAAGCTTTCTTT. Translation: CASSLGSGTEAFF.

The chain couples TRBV5-1 to TRBJ2-7; 7 bases are shared with TRBD1. CDR3 length: 15 residues. The V segment lost 0 bases and the J segment 1 base; nucleotides outside the gene matches: 4. Looked up from germline, CDR1 is SGHRS and CDR2 is YFSETQ. The CDR3 coding sequence is TGCGCCAGCAGCTTGGGTTCAGGGGGATCCTACGAGCAGTACTTC. Protein sequence: CASSLGSGGSYEQYF.

The rearrangement links TRBV18 to TRBJ1-1, with 7 bases identical to TRBD1. With 2 bases clipped from V and 4 bases from J, the junction kept 4 bases outside the gene matches. Germline V gene data show CDR1 as KGHSH and CDR2 as LQKENI. This CDR3 comprises 14 residues. The CDR3 sequence is CASSPEGAITEAFF. CDR3 nucleotide sequence: TGTGCCAGCTCACCAGAGGGGGCGATCACTGAAGCTTTCTTT.